The T cell receptor beta chain described here comes from a study of blood T cell repertoires in COVID-19. Germline V CDR1 and CDR2: WNHNN, SYGVQD (reference sequence). The V and J ends lost 3 bases and 0 bases respectively, with 9 bases between them. This CDR3 region has 15 residues. Data came from immunoSEQ multiplex PCR; TCRdb stores just in-frame clones and leaves some out. The sample consists of 330,000 or so clones, about 90% of them appearing once. The clonotype comes from a woman aged 30 to 39 who had been exposed to COVID-19. V is TRBV10-1 and J is TRBJ1-3; D is ambiguous. The source material was PBMCs or T cells enriched from blood (not recorded which). The CDR3 reads CASSEGRGSGNTIYF. The CDR3 DNA reads TGCGCCAGCAGTGAAGGAAGAGGCTCTGGAAACACCATATATTTT.